This entry lists 8 T cell receptor beta chains sequenced from one sample in a study of cytomegalovirus exposure and HLA in healthy donors. Both 60 Vbeta primers and 13 Jbeta primers went into the PCR. The table came from immunoSEQ multiplex PCR; TCRdb's copy has only in-frame clones and leaves some out. Among about 110,000 clones listed, around four fifths were seen once. Sequencing was carried out using PBMCs. The receptor source for this set is a woman in her fifties or sixties in good health and CMV-seropositive.

Remarks on this clone: A read error is possible here, since a much larger clone lies one base away. The J gene is TRBJ1-1, the V gene TRBV6-1; D uncertain. Deletions cut 2 bases from V and 1 base from J, with 2 bases between. The CDR3 loop spans 12 amino acids. Germline CDR1 and CDR2: MNHNS and SASEGT. The CDR3 region is CASSEQNTEAFF. The CDR3 coding sequence is TGTGCCAGCAGTGAACAGAACACTGAAGCTTTCTTT.

V and J are TRBV30 and TRBJ1-1; tentatively, D is TRBD1 (5 bases). Germline V CDR1 and CDR2: GTSNPN, SVGIG (reference sequence). The CDR3 loop spans 13 amino acids. V was clipped by 5 bases and J by 1 base, with 11 bases between them. The CDR3 DNA reads as TGTGCCTGGGGTCGACAGCGGAACACTGAAGCTTTCTTT. Translated, it gives CAWGRQRNTEAFF.

The J gene is TRBJ1-2, the V gene TRBV7-9; unclear D gene. This CDR3 is 14 amino acids long. Trimming took 1 base from V and 8 from J, leaving 14 bases between them. Germline V gene lookup returns CDR1 SEHNR and CDR2 FQNEAQ (reference sequence). The CDR3 loop reads CASSLGWVSSGYTF. As DNA, the CDR3 is TGTGCCAGCAGCTTAGGTTGGGTTTCTAGCGGCTACACCTTC.

The chain joins TRBV9 to TRBJ2-1, with 8 bases that match TRBD1. CDR3 size: 15 residues. V shed 5 bases, J shed 3 bases, and the junction held 7 bases outside the gene matches. Germline-derived CDR1 and CDR2 are SGDLS and YYNGEE. The CDR3 DNA is TGTGCCAGCAGTTCCGGGACAGGTAACTACAATGAGCAGTTCTTC. Translating gives CASSSGTGNYNEQFF.

V usage is TRBV6-4 and J usage is TRBJ1-1; 7 nucleotides line up with TRBD1. The CDR3 contains 14 residues. Looked up from germline, CDR1 is MRHNA and CDR2 is SNTAGT. The V and J ends lost 5 bases and 5 bases, in that order; junction bases with no gene match: 8. The CDR3 is CASSNYEGATEAFF. The CDR3 DNA reads as TGTGCCAGCAGTAACTACGAGGGGGCAACTGAAGCTTTCTTT.

This sequence joins TRBV6-6 and TRBJ2-3, with D tentatively TRBD2 (6 bases). CDR1 and CDR2 (germline): MNHNY, SVGAGI (reference sequence). Trimming took 7 bases from V and 2 from J, leaving 13 bases between them. The CDR3 is made up of 14 amino acids. Here the CDR3 reads CASTPGALTDTQYF. DNA of the CDR3: TGTGCCAGCACCCCGGGAGCCCTCACAGATACGCAGTATTTT.

The J gene is TRBJ2-7, the V gene TRBV19, with TRBD1 matching over 8 bases. The V gene end was trimmed by 4 bases and the J gene end by 5 bases; junction bases not matched to a gene: 10. This CDR3 comprises 15 residues. Looked up from germline, CDR1 is LNHDA and CDR2 is SQIVND (reference sequence). Written as DNA, the CDR3 is TGTGCCAGTAGTAAAGGGGGACAGGAGTTGAACGAGCAGTACTTC. It is translated as CASSKGGQELNEQYF.

The sample holds one count of this clone. The CDR3 here is CAGHQLGYGYTF. For the CDR3, the DNA is TGTGCCGGGCATCAACTGGGCTATGGCTACACCTTC. The chain joins TRBV19 to TRBJ1-2; D ambiguous. The germline V gene has CDR1 LNHDA and CDR2 SQIVND (reference sequence). The CDR3 totals 12 residues. Trimming took off 11 bases at V and 4 bases at J, with 14 bases between the two ends. The full variable domain, completed using reference TRBV19 and TRBJ1-2, is DGGITQSPKYLFRKEGQNVTLSCEQNLNHDAMYWYRQDPGQGLRLIYYSQIVNDFQKGDIAEGYSVSREKKESFPLTVTSAQKNPTAFYLCAGHQLGYGYTFGSGTRLTVV.